The 13 T cell receptor beta chains reported below all come from one sample, sequenced in a study of T cell responses to AZD1222 COVID-19 vaccine. The method was immunoSEQ multiplex PCR; TCRdb's version includes in-frame clones alone and lacks a portion of them. Counted here are hundreds of thousands of clones, 93% occurring once; the ten biggest clones make up roughly 0.99%. Sequenced material: peripheral blood, taken on day 0 of MenACWY control vaccination. The receptor source for this set is an adult in good health.

V gene TRBV18 combines with J gene TRBJ1-2; a possible D gene is TRBD1 (5 bases). V lost 3 bases and J 4 bases, leaving 21 bases between the germline ends. The CDR3 covers 17 residues. The germline CDR1 and CDR2 sequences are KGHSH and LQKENI. CDR3 loop: CASSPGTLPSVGYGYTF. The CDR3 DNA follows: TGTGCCAGCTCACCTGGGACCTTGCCCTCGGTGGGCTATGGCTACACCTTC.

J is TRBJ1-1 and V is TRBV2; a possible D gene is TRBD1 (6 bases). The CDR3 is 14 residues long. V lost 4 bases and J 1 base, leaving 10 bases between the germline ends. CDR1 is SNHLY and CDR2 is FYNNEI in the germline V gene. For the CDR3, the DNA is TGTGCCAGCAGTGCAGGGGCGGGGAACACTGAAGCTTTCTTT. Its translation: CASSAGAGNTEAFF.

The chain is built from TRBV6-6 and TRBJ2-2, with D perhaps being TRBD1 or TRBD2 (5 bases each). This CDR3 region has 14 residues. Germline V gives CDR1 MNHNY, CDR2 SVGAGI (reference sequence). V lost 5 bases, J lost 2 bases, and 9 bases lay in between. The CDR3 DNA follows: TGTGCCAGCAGTGACCGGGGCAACACCGGGGAGCTGTTTTTT. Protein: CASSDRGNTGELFF.

The chain couples TRBV2 to TRBJ2-1; tentative D call: TRBD1 (6 bases). CDR3 length equals 15 residues. CDR1 SNHLY and CDR2 FYNNEI come from the germline V gene. V was shortened by 3 bases and J by 7 bases, with 16 bases between the two germline ends. For the CDR3, the DNA is TGTGCCAGCAGTGAGATGGGCAGGGGACGTAATGAGCAGTTCTTC. It encodes CASSEMGRGRNEQFF.

CDR3 protein: CASSLQDRGPETQYF. The CDR3 DNA sequence: TGTGCCAGCAGCTTGCAGGATCGGGGTCCAGAGACCCAGTACTTC. The rearrangement links TRBV5-6 to TRBJ2-5; D possibly corresponds to TRBD2 (5 bases). The germline CDR1 and CDR2 sequences are SGHDT and YYEEEE. This CDR3 comprises 15 residues. Trimming removed 1 base from V and 4 bases from J, with 14 bases in between.

The chain combines TRBV5-4 with TRBJ2-3; TRBD2 aligns across 9 bases. CDR1 is SGHNT and CDR2 is YYREEE in the germline V gene (reference sequence). V was clipped by 6 bases and J by 2 bases; unmatched bases: 4. CDR3 length equals 14 residues. The CDR3 DNA reads as TGTGCCAGCAAGCGGGGGGAACCCACAGATACGCAGTATTTT. As protein: CASKRGEPTDTQYF.

Here the CDR3 DNA reads TGTGCCAGCAGTTACAGGGAGAACACCGGGGAGCTGTTTTTT. Its translation is CASSYRENTGELFF. The genes are TRBV2 and TRBJ2-2; tentative D call: TRBD1 (6 bases). CDR3 length equals 14 residues. Trimming left V 5 bases short and J 1 base short, with 8 bases between. The germline CDR1 and CDR2 sequences are SNHLY and FYNNEI.

J is TRBJ2-7 and V is TRBV6-5, with D possibly matching TRBD1 (6 bases). This CDR3 comprises 14 residues. V lost 7 bases and J lost 2, with 15 bases in between. Germline V lookup: CDR1 MNHEY, CDR2 SVGAGI. The CDR3 DNA follows: TGTGCCAGCAAGAAAGACAGGCCCCCCTACGAGCAGTACTTC. This encodes CASKKDRPPYEQYF.

The chain couples TRBV28 to TRBJ1-4; D is possibly TRBD1 (6 bases). CDR3 length equals 14 residues. CDR1 and CDR2 from the germline V gene are MDHEN and SYDVKM. V was shortened by 7 bases and J by 7 bases, with 16 bases between the two germline ends. CDR3: CASKWGASGEKLFF. Here the CDR3 DNA reads TGTGCCAGCAAATGGGGGGCCTCAGGTGAAAAACTGTTTTTT.

The genes are TRBV19 and TRBJ1-1; D remains ambiguous. The V end was cut by 7 bases, the J end by 1 base, with 16 bases between. CDR1 LNHDA and CDR2 SQIVND come from the germline V gene (reference sequence). This CDR3 comprises 15 residues. CDR3 nucleotide sequence: TGTGCCAGTACCGAGCAGCCCCGTAAGAACACTGAAGCTTTCTTT. This gives the protein CASTEQPRKNTEAFF.

The DNA for the CDR3 is TGTGCCAGTAAAACGCGGAGCGGGGGGACCTGGGAGCAGTTCTTC. This encodes CASKTRSGGTWEQFF. V usage is TRBV19 and J usage is TRBJ2-1; TRBD2 matches at 9 bases. V lost 7 bases and J lost 10; bases outside the gene matches: 14. CDR1 LNHDA and CDR2 SQIVND come from the germline V gene (reference sequence). CDR3 size: 15 residues.

The V call is TRBV7-3, the J call TRBJ2-3; TRBD1 is a possible D gene (6 bases). CDR3 size: 14 residues. CDR1 and CDR2 (germline): SGHTA, FQGTGA. Trimming took 4 bases from V and 3 from J, leaving 11 bases between them. DNA of the CDR3: TGTGCCAGCAGCTACCGGGACACAACAGATACGCAGTATTTT. Its protein is CASSYRDTTDTQYF.

The chain combines TRBV7-9 with TRBJ2-5; D gene uncertain. CDR1 SEHNR and CDR2 FQNEAQ come from the germline V gene (reference sequence). The CDR3 has 13 residues. Deletions cut 1 base from V and 5 bases from J, with 8 bases between. The CDR3 sequence: CASSLVLGETQYF. The CDR3 DNA sequence: TGTGCCAGCAGCTTAGTCTTGGGGGAGACCCAGTACTTC.